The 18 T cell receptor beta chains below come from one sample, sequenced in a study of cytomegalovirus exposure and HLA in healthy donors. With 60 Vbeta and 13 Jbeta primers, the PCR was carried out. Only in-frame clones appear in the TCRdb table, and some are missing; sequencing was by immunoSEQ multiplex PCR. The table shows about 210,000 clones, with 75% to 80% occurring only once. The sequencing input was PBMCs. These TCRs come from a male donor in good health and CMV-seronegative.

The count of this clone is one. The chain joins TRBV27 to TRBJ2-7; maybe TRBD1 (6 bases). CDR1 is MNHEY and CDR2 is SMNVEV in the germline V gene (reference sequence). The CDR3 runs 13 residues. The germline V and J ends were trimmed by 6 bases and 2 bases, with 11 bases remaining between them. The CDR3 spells CASRTGDTYEQYF. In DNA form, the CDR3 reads TGTGCCAGCAGGACAGGAGATACCTACGAGCAGTACTTC.

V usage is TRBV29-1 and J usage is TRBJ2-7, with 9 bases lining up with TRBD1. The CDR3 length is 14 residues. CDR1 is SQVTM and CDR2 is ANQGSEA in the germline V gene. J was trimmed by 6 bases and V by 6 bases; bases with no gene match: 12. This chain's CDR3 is CSVLDRDRVIEQYF. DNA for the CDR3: TGCAGCGTCCTAGATAGGGACAGGGTTATCGAGCAGTACTTC.

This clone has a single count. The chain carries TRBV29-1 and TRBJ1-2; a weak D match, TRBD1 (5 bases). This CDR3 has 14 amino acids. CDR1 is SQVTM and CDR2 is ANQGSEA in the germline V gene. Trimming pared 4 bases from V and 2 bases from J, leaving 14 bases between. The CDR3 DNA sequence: TGCAGCGTTGGCCCGACAGACAGAAACTATGGCTACACCTTC. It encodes CSVGPTDRNYGYTF.

Written as DNA, the CDR3 is TGTGCCAGCAGCTTTTCGGGGAACTCCTACAATGAGCAGTTCTTC. It yields the protein CASSFSGNSYNEQFF. This sequence joins TRBV7-6 and TRBJ2-1; perhaps TRBD2 as D (5 bases). Trimming cost V 3 bases and J 0 bases, with 9 bases left between them. Per germline, CDR1 SGHVS and CDR2 FNYEAQ. The length of the CDR3 is 15 residues. The full variable domain, rest sourced from reference TRBV7-6 and TRBJ2-1, is GAGVSQSPRYKVTKRGQDVALRCDPISGHVSLYWYRQALGQGPEFLTYFNYEAQQDKSGLPNDRFSAERPEGSISTLTIQRTEQRDSAMYRCASSFSGNSYNEQFFGPGTRLTVL.

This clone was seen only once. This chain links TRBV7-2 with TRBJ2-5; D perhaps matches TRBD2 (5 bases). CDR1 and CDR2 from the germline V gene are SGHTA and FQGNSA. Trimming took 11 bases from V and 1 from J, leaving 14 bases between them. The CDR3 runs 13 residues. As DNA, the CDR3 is TGTGCCGGATCGGGGAGTCCCCAAGAGACCCAGTACTTC. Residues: CAGSGSPQETQYF.

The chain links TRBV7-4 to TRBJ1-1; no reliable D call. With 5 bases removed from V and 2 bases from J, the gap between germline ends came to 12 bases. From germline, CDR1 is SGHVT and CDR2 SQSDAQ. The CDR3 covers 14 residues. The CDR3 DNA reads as TGTGCCAGCAGCAAAAGGACGGGAAACACTGAAGCTTTCTTT. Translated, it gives CASSKRTGNTEAFF.

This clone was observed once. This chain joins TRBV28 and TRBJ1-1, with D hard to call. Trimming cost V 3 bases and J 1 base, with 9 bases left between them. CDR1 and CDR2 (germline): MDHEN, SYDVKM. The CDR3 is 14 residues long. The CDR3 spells CASSLWEGNTEAFF. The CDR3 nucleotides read TGTGCCAGCAGTTTGTGGGAGGGGAACACTGAAGCTTTCTTT.

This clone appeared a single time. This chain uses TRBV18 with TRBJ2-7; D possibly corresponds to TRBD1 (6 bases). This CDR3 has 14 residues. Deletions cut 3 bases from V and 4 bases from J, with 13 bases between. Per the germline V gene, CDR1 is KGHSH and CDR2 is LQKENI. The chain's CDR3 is CASSPKLQGYEQYF. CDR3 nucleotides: TGTGCCAGCTCACCGAAATTACAGGGTTACGAGCAGTACTTC.

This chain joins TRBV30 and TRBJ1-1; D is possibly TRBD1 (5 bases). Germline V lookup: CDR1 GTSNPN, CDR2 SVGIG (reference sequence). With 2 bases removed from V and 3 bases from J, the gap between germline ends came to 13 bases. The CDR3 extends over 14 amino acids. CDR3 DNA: TGTGCCTGGAGTTCCCTTAGGGGCTACACTGAAGCTTTCTTT. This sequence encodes CAWSSLRGYTEAFF.

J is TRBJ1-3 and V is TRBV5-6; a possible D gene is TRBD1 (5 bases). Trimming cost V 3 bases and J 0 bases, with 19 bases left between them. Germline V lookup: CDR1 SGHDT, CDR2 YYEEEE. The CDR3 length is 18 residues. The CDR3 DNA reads TGTGCCAGCAGCTCTGATGGGGCAGGGTTAGGCTCTGGAAACACCATATATTTT. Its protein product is CASSSDGAGLGSGNTIYF.

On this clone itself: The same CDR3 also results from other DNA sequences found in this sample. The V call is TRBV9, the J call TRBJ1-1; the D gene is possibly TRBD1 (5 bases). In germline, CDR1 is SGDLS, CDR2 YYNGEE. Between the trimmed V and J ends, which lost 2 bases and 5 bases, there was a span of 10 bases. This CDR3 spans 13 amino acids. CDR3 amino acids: CASSVAGRTEAFF. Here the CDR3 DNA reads TGTGCCAGCAGCGTGGCAGGGAGGACTGAAGCTTTCTTT.

The CDR3 here is CASSKVPQGRDQPQHF. Here the CDR3 DNA reads TGTGCCAGCAGCAAAGTACCACAGGGACGGGATCAGCCCCAGCATTTT. The chain employs TRBV21-1 and TRBJ1-5; the D call TRBD1 from the table was never checked on the DNA. TRBV21-1 is a documented pseudogene. The CDR3 is 16 residues long.

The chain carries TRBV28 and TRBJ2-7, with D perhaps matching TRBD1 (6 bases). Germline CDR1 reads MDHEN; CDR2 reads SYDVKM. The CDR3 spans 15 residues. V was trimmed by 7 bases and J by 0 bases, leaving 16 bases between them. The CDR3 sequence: CASNPGDTLSYEQYF. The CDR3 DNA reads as TGTGCCAGCAATCCTGGGGACACCCTCTCCTACGAGCAGTACTTC.

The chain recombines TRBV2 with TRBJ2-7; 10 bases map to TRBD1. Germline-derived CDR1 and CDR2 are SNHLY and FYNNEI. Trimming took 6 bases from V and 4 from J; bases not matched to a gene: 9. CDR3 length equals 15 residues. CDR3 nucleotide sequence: TGTGCCAGCAGGCGGGCCCGGACAGGGGGGTACGAGCAGTACTTC. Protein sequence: CASRRARTGGYEQYF.

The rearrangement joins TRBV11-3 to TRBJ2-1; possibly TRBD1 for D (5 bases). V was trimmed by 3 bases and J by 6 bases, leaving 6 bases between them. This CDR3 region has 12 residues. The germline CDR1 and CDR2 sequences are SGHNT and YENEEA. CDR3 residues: CASSFQGNEQFF. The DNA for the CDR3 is TGTGCCAGCAGCTTCCAGGGCAATGAGCAGTTCTTC. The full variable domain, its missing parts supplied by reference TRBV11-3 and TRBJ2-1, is EAGVVQSPRYKIIEKKQPVAFWCNPISGHNTLYWYLQNLGQGPELLIRYENEEAVDDSQLPKDRFSAERLKGVDSTLKIQPAELGDSAVYLCASSFQGNEQFFGPGTRLTVL.

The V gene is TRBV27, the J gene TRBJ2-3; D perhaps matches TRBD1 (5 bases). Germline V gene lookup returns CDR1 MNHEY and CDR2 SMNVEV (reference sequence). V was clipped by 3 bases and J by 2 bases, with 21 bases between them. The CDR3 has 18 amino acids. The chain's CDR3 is CASSFDSAGISLTDTQYF. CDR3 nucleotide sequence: TGTGCCAGCAGTTTTGACAGTGCAGGGATATCACTCACAGATACGCAGTATTTT.

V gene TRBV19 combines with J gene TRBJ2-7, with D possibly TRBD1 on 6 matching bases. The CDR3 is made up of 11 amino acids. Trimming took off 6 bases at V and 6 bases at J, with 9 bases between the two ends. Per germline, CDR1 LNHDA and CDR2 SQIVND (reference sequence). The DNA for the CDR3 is TGTGCCAGTAGGACAGGTCTCGAGCAGTACTTC. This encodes CASRTGLEQYF.

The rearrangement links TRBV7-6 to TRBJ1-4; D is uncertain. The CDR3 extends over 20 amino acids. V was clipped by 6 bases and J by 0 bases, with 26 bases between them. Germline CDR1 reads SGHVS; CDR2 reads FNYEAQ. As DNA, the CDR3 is TGTGCCAGCAGTTTATATCCCCGGGGAGCCCGGCTTGCAACTAATGAAAAACTGTTTTTT. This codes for CASSLYPRGARLATNEKLFF.